This TCR beta chain emerged from a study of cytomegalovirus exposure and HLA in healthy donors. The PCR made use of 60 Vbeta and 13 Jbeta primers. This table comes from immunoSEQ multiplex PCR, and its TCRdb copy is limited to in-frame clones, with some not included. The sample includes roughly 190,000 clones, roughly 80% of them seen just once. With V trimmed by 10 bases and J by 0 bases, 8 bases remained unmatched. Germline lookup yields CDR1 LNHDA and CDR2 SQIVND (reference sequence). This CDR3 spans 16 amino acids. Sequenced input: PBMCs. This sequence was found in a man aged 35 to 55 in good health and CMV-seropositive. V and J are TRBV19 and TRBJ2-2; 10 positions match TRBD1. The CDR3 DNA reads as TGTGCCACCACCTGGGGACAGGGGACGAACACCGGGGAGCTGTTTTTT. Translating it yields CATTWGQGTNTGELFF.